The present TCR beta chain was sequenced within a study of tissue T cells after allogeneic stem cell transplantation. The overall study: Pathologist H&E review favored samples with visible lymphocytes for sequencing among multiple samples. Regarding the study as a whole: TCR repertoires tracked anatomic similarity, regardless of disease or transplant status.

Comparators were a few non-transplant cancer patients without known GI disease. The V gene's germline CDR1 is SQVTM and CDR2 ANQGSEA. V lost 4 bases, J lost 8 bases, and 21 bases lay in between. The CDR3 spans 15 residues. About this clone itself: The antigen is not known.

Generated by immunoSEQ multiplex PCR, the TCRdb table keeps only in-frame clones and is missing some. The sample records 5,500 to 8,500 clones, around 61% being singletons. The rearrangement uses TRBV29-1 and TRBJ2-1, with D perhaps assigned TRBD1 or TRBD2 (5 bases each). The TCR was taken from an older female donor with lung cancer. Here the sequenced sample was duodenum tissue, taken at autopsy. The CDR3 loop reads CSVGGLGDLGDEQFF. DNA for the CDR3: TGCAGCGTTGGGGGGTTGGGAGACCTTGGGGATGAGCAGTTCTTC.